This T cell receptor (beta chain) was identified during a study of response to subunit inactivated influenza vaccine. General study results and limits: Authors suggested few new T cells are recruited by each seasonal influenza vaccination.

This CDR3 is built from 15 residues. Germline V gene data show CDR1 as LGHDT and CDR2 as YNNKEL (reference sequence). V lost 4 bases and J lost 4, with 13 bases in between. TCRdb ran MiXCR on the RT-PCR reads and lists one entry per CDR3 protein. Here the sample spans about 160,000 distinct CDR3 sequences, 11% being singletons. The table lists this clonotype with a few counts. Antigen: not known. The sample consisted of non-naive T cells sorted from PBMCs, taken about 40 days after vaccination. The chain couples TRBV3-1 to TRBJ2-2; the D gene is possibly TRBD1 (5 bases). This clonotype was obtained from a man aged 50-60 years who received an inactivated influenza vaccine. This CDR3 reads CASSPRRVGTGELFF. Written as DNA, the CDR3 is TGTGCCAGCAGCCCTCGCAGGGTGGGCACCGGGGAGCTGTTTTTT.